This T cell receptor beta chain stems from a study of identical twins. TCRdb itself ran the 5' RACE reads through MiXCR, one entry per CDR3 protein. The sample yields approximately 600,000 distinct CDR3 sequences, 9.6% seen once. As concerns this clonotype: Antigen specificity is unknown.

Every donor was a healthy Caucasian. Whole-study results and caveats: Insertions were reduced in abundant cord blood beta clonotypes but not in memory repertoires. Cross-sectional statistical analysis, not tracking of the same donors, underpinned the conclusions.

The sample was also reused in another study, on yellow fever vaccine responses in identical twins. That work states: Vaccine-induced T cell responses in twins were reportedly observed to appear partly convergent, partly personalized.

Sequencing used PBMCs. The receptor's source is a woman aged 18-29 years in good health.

The CDR3 is CASSWTSGRERTYEQYF. The CDR3 DNA follows: TGCGCCAGCAGCTGGACTAGCGGGAGAGAGAGGACCTACGAGCAGTACTTC. V usage is TRBV5-1 and J usage is TRBJ2-7, with TRBD2 identical over 13 bases. Germline V gene sequence: CDR1 SGHRS, CDR2 YFSETQ. CDR3 length equals 17 residues. Trimming at V came to 3 bases and at J to 2 bases, leaving 8 bases not matched to a gene.